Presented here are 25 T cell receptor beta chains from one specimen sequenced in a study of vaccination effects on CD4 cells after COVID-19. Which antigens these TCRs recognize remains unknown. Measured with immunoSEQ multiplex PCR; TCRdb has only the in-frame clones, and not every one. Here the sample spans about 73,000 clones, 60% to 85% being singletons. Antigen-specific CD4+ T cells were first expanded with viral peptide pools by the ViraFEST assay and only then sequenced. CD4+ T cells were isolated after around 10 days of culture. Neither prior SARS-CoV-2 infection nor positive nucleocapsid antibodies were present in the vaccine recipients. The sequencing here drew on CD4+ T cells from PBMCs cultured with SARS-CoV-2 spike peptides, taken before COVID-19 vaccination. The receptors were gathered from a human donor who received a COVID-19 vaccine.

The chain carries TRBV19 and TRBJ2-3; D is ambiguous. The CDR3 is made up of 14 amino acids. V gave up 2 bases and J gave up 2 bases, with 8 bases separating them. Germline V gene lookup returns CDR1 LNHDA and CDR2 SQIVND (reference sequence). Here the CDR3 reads CASSITEATDTQYF. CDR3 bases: TGTGCCAGTAGTATAACGGAAGCCACAGATACGCAGTATTTT. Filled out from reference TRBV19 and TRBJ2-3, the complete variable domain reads DGGITQSPKYLFRKEGQNVTLSCEQNLNHDAMYWYRQDPGQGLRLIYYSQIVNDFQKGDIAEGYSVSREKKESFPLTVTSAQKNPTAFYLCASSITEATDTQYFGPGTRLTVL.

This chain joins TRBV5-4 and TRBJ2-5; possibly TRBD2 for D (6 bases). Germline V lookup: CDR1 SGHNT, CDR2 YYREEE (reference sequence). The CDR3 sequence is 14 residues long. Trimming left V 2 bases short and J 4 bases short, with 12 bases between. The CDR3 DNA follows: TGTGCCAGCAGCTTCCCCGGGGGTGCAGAGACCCAGTACTTC. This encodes CASSFPGGAETQYF.

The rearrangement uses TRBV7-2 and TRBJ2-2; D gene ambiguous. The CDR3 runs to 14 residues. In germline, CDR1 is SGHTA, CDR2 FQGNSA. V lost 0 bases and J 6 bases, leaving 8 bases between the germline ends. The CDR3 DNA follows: TGTGCCAGCAGCTTAGCGGGGTACGCCGGGGAGCTGTTTTTT. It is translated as CASSLAGYAGELFF.

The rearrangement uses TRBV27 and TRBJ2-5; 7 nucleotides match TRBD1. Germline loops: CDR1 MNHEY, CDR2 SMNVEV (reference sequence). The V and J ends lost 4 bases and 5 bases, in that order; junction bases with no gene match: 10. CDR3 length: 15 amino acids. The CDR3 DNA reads TGTGCCAGCAGTTCCAACAGGGGTGCGCGGGAGACCCAGTACTTC. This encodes CASSSNRGARETQYF.

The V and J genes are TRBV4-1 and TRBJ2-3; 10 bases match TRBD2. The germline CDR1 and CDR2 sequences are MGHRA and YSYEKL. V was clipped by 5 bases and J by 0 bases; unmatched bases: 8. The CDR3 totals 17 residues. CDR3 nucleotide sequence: TGCGCCAGCAGCGCGTTGCTAGCGGGGGTTAGCACAGATACGCAGTATTTT. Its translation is CASSALLAGVSTDTQYF.

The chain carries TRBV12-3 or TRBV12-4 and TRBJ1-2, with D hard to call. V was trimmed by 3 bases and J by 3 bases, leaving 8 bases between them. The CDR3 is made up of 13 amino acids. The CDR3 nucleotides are TGTGCCAGCAGTTTCGCCCCTGACTATGGCTACACCTTC. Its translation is CASSFAPDYGYTF.

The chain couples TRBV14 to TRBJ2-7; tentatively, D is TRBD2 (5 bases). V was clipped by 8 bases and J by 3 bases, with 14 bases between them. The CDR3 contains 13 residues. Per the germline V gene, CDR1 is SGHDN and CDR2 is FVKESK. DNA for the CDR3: TGTGCCAGCCCCGGGAAGGATGACTACGAGCAGTACGTC. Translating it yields CASPGKDDYEQYV.

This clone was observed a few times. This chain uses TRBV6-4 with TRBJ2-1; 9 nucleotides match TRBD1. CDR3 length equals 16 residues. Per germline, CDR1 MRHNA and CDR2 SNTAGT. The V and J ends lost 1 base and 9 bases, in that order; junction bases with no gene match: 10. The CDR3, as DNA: TGTGCCAGCAGTGACTGGAACAGGGGGCGGTTCGGTGAGCAGTTCTTC. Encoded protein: CASSDWNRGRFGEQFF.

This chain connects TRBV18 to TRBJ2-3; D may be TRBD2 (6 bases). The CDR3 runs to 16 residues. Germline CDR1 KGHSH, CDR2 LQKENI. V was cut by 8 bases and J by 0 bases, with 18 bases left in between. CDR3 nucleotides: TGTGCCAGCACGAGCCTACTAGCACTTAGCACAGATACGCAGTATTTT. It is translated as CASTSLLALSTDTQYF.

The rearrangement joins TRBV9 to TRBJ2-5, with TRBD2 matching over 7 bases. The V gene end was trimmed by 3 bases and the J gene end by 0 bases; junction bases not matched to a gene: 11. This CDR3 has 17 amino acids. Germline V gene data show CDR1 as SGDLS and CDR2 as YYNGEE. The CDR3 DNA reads TGTGCCAGCAGCGCACGAAGAGCGGGGCCATACCAAGAGACCCAGTACTTC. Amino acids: CASSARRAGPYQETQYF.

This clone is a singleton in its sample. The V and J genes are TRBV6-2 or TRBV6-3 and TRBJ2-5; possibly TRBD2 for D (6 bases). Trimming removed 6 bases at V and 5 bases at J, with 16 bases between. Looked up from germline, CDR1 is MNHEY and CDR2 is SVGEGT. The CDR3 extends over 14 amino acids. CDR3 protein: CASSRATSPETQYF. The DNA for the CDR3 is TGTGCCAGCAGCCGCGCGACTAGTCCGGAGACCCAGTACTTC.

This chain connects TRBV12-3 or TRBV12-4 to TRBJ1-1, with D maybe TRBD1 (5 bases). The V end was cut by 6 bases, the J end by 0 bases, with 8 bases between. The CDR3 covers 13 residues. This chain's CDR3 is CASRTTVNTEAFF. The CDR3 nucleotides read TGTGCCAGCAGAACGACAGTGAACACTGAAGCTTTCTTT.

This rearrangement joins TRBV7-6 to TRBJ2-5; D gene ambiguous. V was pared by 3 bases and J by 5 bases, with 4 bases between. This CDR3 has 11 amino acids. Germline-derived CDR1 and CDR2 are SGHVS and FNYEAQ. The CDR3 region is CASSFGETQYF. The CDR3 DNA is TGTGCCAGCAGCTTTGGGGAGACCCAGTACTTC.

The CDR3: CASSISPRSNYGYTF. The CDR3 DNA follows: TGTGCCAGTAGTATCAGTCCGAGGAGTAACTATGGCTACACCTTC. The chain joins TRBV19 to TRBJ1-2; no reliable D call. The CDR3 totals 15 residues. The V gene lost 3 bases and the J gene lost 1 base, with 12 bases spanning the gap. CDR1 and CDR2 (germline): LNHDA, SQIVND (reference sequence). The variable domain in full, with the rest retrieved from reference TRBV19 and TRBJ1-2, is DGGITQSPKYLFRKEGQNVTLSCEQNLNHDAMYWYRQDPGQGLRLIYYSQIVNDFQKGDIAEGYSVSREKKESFPLTVTSAQKNPTAFYLCASSISPRSNYGYTFGSGTRLTVV.

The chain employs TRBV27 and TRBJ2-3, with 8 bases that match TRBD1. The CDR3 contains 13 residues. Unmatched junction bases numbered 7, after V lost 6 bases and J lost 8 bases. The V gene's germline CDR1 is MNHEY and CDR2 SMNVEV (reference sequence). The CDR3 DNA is TGTGCCAGCAGCCAGGGCAGGGGGCGTACGCAGTATTTT. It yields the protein CASSQGRGRTQYF.

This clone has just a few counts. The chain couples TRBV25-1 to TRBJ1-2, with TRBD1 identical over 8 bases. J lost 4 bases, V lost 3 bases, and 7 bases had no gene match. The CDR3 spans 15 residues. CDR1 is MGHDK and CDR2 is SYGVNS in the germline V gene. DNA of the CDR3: TGTGCCAGCAGTGACCTGGGACAGGCCTCCTATGGCTACACCTTC. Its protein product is CASSDLGQASYGYTF.

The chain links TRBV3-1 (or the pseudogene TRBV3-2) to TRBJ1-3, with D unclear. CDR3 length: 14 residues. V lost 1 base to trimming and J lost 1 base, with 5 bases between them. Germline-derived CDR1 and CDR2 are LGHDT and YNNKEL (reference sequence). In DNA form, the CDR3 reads TGTGCCAGCAGCCAAGGAGGGTCTGGAAACACCATATATTTT. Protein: CASSQGGSGNTIYF.

Here the CDR3 reads CASLPDANTGELFF. In DNA form, the CDR3 reads TGTGCCAGCCTCCCGGATGCGAACACCGGGGAGCTGTTTTTT. The genes are TRBV2 and TRBJ2-2, with D unclear. V was cut by 8 bases and J by 0 bases, with 10 bases left in between. The length of the CDR3 is 14 residues. Germline-derived CDR1 and CDR2 are SNHLY and FYNNEI.

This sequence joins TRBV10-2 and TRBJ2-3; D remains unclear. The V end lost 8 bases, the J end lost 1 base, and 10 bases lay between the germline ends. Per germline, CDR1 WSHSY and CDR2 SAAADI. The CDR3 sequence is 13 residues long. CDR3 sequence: CASVGSRTDTQYF. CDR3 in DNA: TGCGCCAGCGTCGGCAGCCGCACAGATACGCAGTATTTT.

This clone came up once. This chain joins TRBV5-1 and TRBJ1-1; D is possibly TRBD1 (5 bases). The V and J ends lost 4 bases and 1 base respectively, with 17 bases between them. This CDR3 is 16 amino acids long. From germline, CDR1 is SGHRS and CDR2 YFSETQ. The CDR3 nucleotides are TGCGCCAGCAGCCATACATTTGGGGACGAGAACACTGAAGCTTTCTTT. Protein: CASSHTFGDENTEAFF.

CDR3 region: CASSLGRGRWLFF. CDR3 nucleotide sequence: TGTGCCAGCAGTTTAGGAAGGGGGCGTTGGCTGTTTTTT. This rearrangement joins TRBV12-3 or TRBV12-4 to TRBJ1-4, with 7 bases identical to TRBD1. The CDR3 sequence is 13 residues long. The trim removed 1 base at V and 14 bases at J, leaving 7 bases unmatched.

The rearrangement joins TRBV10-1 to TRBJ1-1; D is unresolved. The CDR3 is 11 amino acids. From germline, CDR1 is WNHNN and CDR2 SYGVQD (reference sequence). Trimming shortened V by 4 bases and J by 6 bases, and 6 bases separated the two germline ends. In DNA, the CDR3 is TGCGCCAGCAGTGTAGGTTCTGAAGCTTTCTTT. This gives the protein CASSVGSEAFF.

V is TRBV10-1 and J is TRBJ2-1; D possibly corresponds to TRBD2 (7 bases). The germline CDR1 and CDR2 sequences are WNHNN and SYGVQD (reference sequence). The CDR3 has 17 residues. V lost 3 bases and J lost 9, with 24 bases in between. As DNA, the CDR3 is TGCGCCAGCAGTGACCTTCGCGGGGGCCTTTCTCGCAGTGAGCAGTTCTTC. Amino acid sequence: CASSDLRGGLSRSEQFF.

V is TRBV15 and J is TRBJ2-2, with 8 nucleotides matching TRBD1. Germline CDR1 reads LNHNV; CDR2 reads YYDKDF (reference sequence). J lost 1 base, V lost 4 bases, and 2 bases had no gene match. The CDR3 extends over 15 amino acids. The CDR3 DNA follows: TGTGCCACCAGCATAGACAGGGGGAACACCGGGGAGCTGTTTTTT. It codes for CATSIDRGNTGELFF.

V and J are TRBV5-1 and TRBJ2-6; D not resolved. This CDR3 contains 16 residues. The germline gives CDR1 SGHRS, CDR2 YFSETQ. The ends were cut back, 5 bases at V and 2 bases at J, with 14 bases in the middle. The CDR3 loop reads CASRQSASTGANVLTF. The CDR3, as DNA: TGCGCCAGCAGGCAATCGGCATCTACTGGGGCCAACGTCCTGACTTTC.